These 14 T cell receptor beta chains originate from one sample sequenced in a study of blood T cell repertoires in COVID-19 (dated by TCRdb to 2018 to 2020). The library was obtained by the immunoSEQ multiplex PCR assay. TCRdb retrieved this table from immuneACCESS and kept in-frame rearrangements only. Not all clones are present; in checked studies, unresolved V genes account for under half, and no reason is known for the remainder. The sample includes about 160,000 clones, with roughly 88% observed a single time. The top ten constitute roughly 9.1% of the sample. Sequencing was carried out using peripheral blood. These receptors came from an elderly woman with active or convalescent COVID-19.

This clone is a singleton in its sample. The chain combines TRBV24-1 with TRBJ2-1; 8 bases match TRBD2. This CDR3 is 16 amino acids long. Germline V gives CDR1 KGHDR, CDR2 SFDVKD. V dropped 2 bases and J dropped 7; count of bases not matched to a gene: 9. For the CDR3, the DNA is TGTGCCACCAGTGATTCCCGGGGGGGCTTGGGGAATGAGCAGTTCTTC. Amino acid sequence: CATSDSRGGLGNEQFF.

For this clone: Without the conserved terminal phenylalanine or tryptophan, this CDR3 likely stems from a read error. The limits of the CDR3 on the DNA are not certain, so only TCRdb's listed CDR3 is given. The chain couples TRBV12-3 or TRBV12-4 to TRBJ1-2; the D call TRBD1 from the table was never checked on the DNA. The CDR3 sequence runs 11 residues, both termini included. The CDR3 region is CASSRRDTPAM.

The chain recombines TRBV4-2 with TRBJ2-7, with TRBD2 matching over 12 bases. CDR1 is LGHNA and CDR2 is YNFKEQ in the germline V gene. The length of the CDR3 is 17 residues. The ends lost 4 bases at V and 0 bases at J; junction bases unmatched: 7. The DNA of the CDR3 is TGTGCCAGCAGCCCGCGACTAGCGGGGGACAGCTCCTACGAGCAGTACTTC. Translated: CASSPRLAGDSSYEQYF.

This sequence joins TRBV5-4 and TRBJ1-2; D gene ambiguous. V dropped 2 bases and J dropped 6 bases, with 5 bases sitting between them. The germline V gene encodes CDR1 SGHNT and CDR2 YYREEE (reference sequence). The CDR3 covers 11 residues. This CDR3 is CASSFRDGYTF. The DNA for the CDR3 is TGTGCCAGCAGCTTCCGGGATGGCTACACCTTC.

The chain couples TRBV7-3 to TRBJ1-1; D gene ambiguous. Germline-derived CDR1 and CDR2 are SGHTA and FQGTGA. The ends were cut back, 5 bases at V and 2 bases at J, with 9 bases in the middle. CDR3 length: 13 amino acids. CDR3 sequence: CASSRGGNTEAFF. DNA for the CDR3: TGTGCCAGCAGCCGTGGCGGAAACACTGAAGCTTTCTTT.

This sequence joins TRBV3-1 (or the pseudogene TRBV3-2) and TRBJ1-3; 7 bases match TRBD1. Germline CDR1 and CDR2: LGHDT and YNNKEL (reference sequence). Trimming removed 4 bases from V and 1 base from J; junction bases left unmatched: 1. The CDR3 totals 14 residues. CDR3 DNA: TGTGCCAGCAGCCCACAGGGGTCTGGAAACACCATATATTTT. Its protein product is CASSPQGSGNTIYF.

This clone was found a few times. V and J are TRBV18 and TRBJ1-6; maybe TRBD1 (6 bases). The CDR3 covers 15 residues. The V end lost 2 bases, the J end lost 9 bases, and 14 bases lay between the germline ends. Looked up from germline, CDR1 is KGHSH and CDR2 is LQKENI. The CDR3 reads CASSPVQGFRSPLHF. In nucleotides, the CDR3 is TGTGCCAGCTCACCAGTACAGGGATTCCGTTCACCCCTCCACTTT.

This clone was seen a single time. The chain joins TRBV12-3 or TRBV12-4 to TRBJ2-5; 7 bases agree with TRBD2. This CDR3 contains 13 residues. The trim removed 6 bases at V and 5 bases at J, leaving 6 bases unmatched. CDR3 DNA sequence: TGTGCCAGCAGCCCGGGACTACGGGAGACCCAGTACTTC. Protein product: CASSPGLRETQYF.

V is TRBV3-1 (or the pseudogene TRBV3-2) and J is TRBJ1-5, with 9 bases aligning to TRBD1. Germline lookup yields CDR1 LGHDT and CDR2 YNNKEL (reference sequence). The CDR3 consists of 14 residues. J lost 5 bases, V lost 4 bases, and 3 bases had no gene match. CDR3 bases: TGTGCCAGCAGCCGAACAGGGGGCGATCAGCCCCAGCATTTT. Translation: CASSRTGGDQPQHF.

This clone was seen a few times. This chain links TRBV30 with TRBJ2-3; 10 positions agree with TRBD2. There are 16 residues in the CDR3. CDR1 is GTSNPN and CDR2 is SVGIG in the germline V gene (reference sequence). V lost 1 base and J lost 1; bases outside the gene matches: 5. Here the CDR3 reads CAWSGLAGVGTDTQYF. Written as DNA, the CDR3 is TGTGCCTGGAGTGGTCTAGCGGGGGTTGGCACAGATACGCAGTATTTT.

The rearrangement links TRBV5-5 to TRBJ1-5; TRBD1 matches 7 bases. With V trimmed by 0 bases and J by 5 bases, 2 bases remained unmatched. CDR1 and CDR2 (germline): SGHKS, YYEKEE (reference sequence). The CDR3 length is 14 residues. For the CDR3, the DNA is TGTGCCAGCAGCTTGGGGGACAGCTATCAGCCCCAGCATTTT. Protein product: CASSLGDSYQPQHF.

This rearrangement joins TRBV12-2 to TRBJ2-4; the table's D call, TRBD1, was not checked against the DNA. TRBV12-2 is shown as a pseudogene. This CDR3 spans 15 amino acids. CDR3: CASRYYRISKNIQYF. CDR3 in DNA: TGTGCAAGTCGCTACTACAGGATCTCCAAAAACATTCAGTACTTC.

This chain uses TRBV5-6 with TRBJ2-3; 8 bases line up with TRBD1. The V gene end was trimmed by 4 bases and the J gene end by 2 bases; junction bases not matched to a gene: 6. This CDR3 contains 15 residues. Per germline, CDR1 SGHDT and CDR2 YYEEEE. CDR3 amino acids: CASSHRTGLTDTQYF. DNA of the CDR3: TGTGCCAGCAGCCACAGGACAGGGCTCACAGATACGCAGTATTTT.

The chain employs TRBV7-6 and TRBJ2-5; D is perhaps TRBD2 (5 bases). The CDR3 length is 13 residues. Trimming shortened V by 5 bases and J by 5 bases, and 12 bases separated the two germline ends. CDR1 and CDR2 from the germline V gene are SGHVS and FNYEAQ. The CDR3 spells CASSAVLGETQYF. In DNA form, the CDR3 reads TGTGCCAGCAGCGCCGTACTAGGGGAGACCCAGTACTTC. The full variable domain, with the rest looked up from reference TRBV7-6 and TRBJ2-5, is GAGVSQSPRYKVTKRGQDVALRCDPISGHVSLYWYRQALGQGPEFLTYFNYEAQQDKSGLPNDRFSAERPEGSISTLTIQRTEQRDSAMYRCASSAVLGETQYFGPGTRLLVL.